Following are 14 T cell receptor beta chains from one sample sequenced in a study of blood T cell repertoires in COVID-19. Sequenced by immunoSEQ multiplex PCR; TCRdb stores in-frame clones only, minus some. The sample records around 120,000 clones, more than 75% being singletons. Material for sequencing was peripheral blood. The receptors derive from a woman in her seventies with acute or convalescent COVID-19.

The chain carries TRBV5-1 and TRBJ1-2, with TRBD1 matching over 9 bases. This CDR3 spans 14 amino acids. V trimming: 1 base; J trimming: 6 bases; junction bases outside the gene matches: 4. Germline CDR1 is SGHRS and CDR2 is YFSETQ. CDR3 sequence (DNA): TGCGCCAGCAGCTTGCAGGGACAGGGTGATGGCTACACCTTC. Its protein product is CASSLQGQGDGYTF.

The genes are TRBV6-5 and TRBJ1-1; 10 positions match TRBD1. The germline V gene encodes CDR1 MNHEY and CDR2 SVGAGI. The CDR3 contains 13 residues. After removal of 6 bases from V and 4 bases from J, the junction contained 2 bases not matched to a gene. The CDR3 is CASSRTGGTEAFF. The CDR3, as DNA: TGTGCCAGCAGCCGGACAGGGGGCACTGAAGCTTTCTTT.

The CDR3 DNA reads TGCAGCGTGACAGGGTATGGCTACACCTTC. Residues: CSVTGYGYTF. The chain recombines TRBV29-1 with TRBJ1-2, with 7 bases identical to TRBD1. CDR1 and CDR2 (germline): SQVTM, ANQGSEA. This CDR3 comprises 10 residues. V shed 6 bases, J shed 5 bases, and the junction held 0 bases outside the gene matches.

This sequence joins TRBV27 and TRBJ1-5; D is possibly TRBD1 (6 bases). In germline, CDR1 is MNHEY, CDR2 SMNVEV (reference sequence). This CDR3 is built from 15 residues. Trimming removed 4 bases at V and 0 bases at J, with 10 bases between. CDR3 loop: CASSWTAYSNQPQHF. The CDR3 nucleotides read TGTGCCAGCAGTTGGACAGCGTATAGCAATCAGCCCCAGCATTTT.

The chain carries TRBV24-1 and TRBJ2-5; TRBD2 aligns across 11 bases. This CDR3 spans 17 amino acids. V was clipped by 6 bases and J by 4 bases; unmatched bases: 12. CDR1 is KGHDR, CDR2 SFDVKD, per germline. In nucleotides, the CDR3 is TGTGCCACCAGTATCCCGGGGTTAGCGGGGGGGCGAGAGACCCAGTACTTC. Translated: CATSIPGLAGGRETQYF.

The CDR3: CASSSGMNTEAFF. CDR3 DNA: TGTGCCAGCAGCTCGGGGATGAACACTGAAGCTTTCTTT. V usage is TRBV7-6 and J usage is TRBJ1-1; D unclear. The germline gives CDR1 SGHVS, CDR2 FNYEAQ. Trimming shortened V by 4 bases and J by 0 bases, and 6 bases separated the two germline ends. This CDR3 spans 13 amino acids.

The table lists this clone with a count of one. This sequence joins TRBV28 and TRBJ2-2; D possibly corresponds to TRBD2 (6 bases). Germline CDR1 is MDHEN and CDR2 is SYDVKM. The CDR3 sequence is 12 residues long. V gave up 6 bases and J gave up 9 bases, with 11 bases separating them. Written as DNA, the CDR3 is TGTGCCAGCAGCCGCGCGGGACGGGAGCTGTTTTTT. Encoded protein: CASSRAGRELFF.

V is TRBV27 and J is TRBJ2-7; D is undetermined. The V end lost 5 bases, the J end lost 1 base, and 15 bases lay between the germline ends. This CDR3 has 15 amino acids. In germline, CDR1 is MNHEY, CDR2 SMNVEV (reference sequence). CDR3 in amino acids: CASSPSVALSYEQYF. The CDR3 DNA sequence: TGTGCCAGCAGTCCGTCAGTGGCCCTTTCCTACGAGCAGTACTTC.

The rearrangement uses TRBV5-6 and TRBJ1-2; D is perhaps TRBD1 (5 bases). V lost 2 bases to trimming and J lost 6 bases, with 17 bases between them. The CDR3 contains 15 residues. Germline V gene data show CDR1 as SGHDT and CDR2 as YYEEEE. The CDR3 region has the DNA TGTGCCAGCAGCTTTAAGGCAGGGAGGGTAGATGGCTACACCTTC. Its protein product is CASSFKAGRVDGYTF.

In its sample, this clone was seen a few times. The V and J genes are TRBV10-1 and TRBJ2-7; 8 nucleotides match TRBD1. The CDR3 is 13 residues long. The V gene end was trimmed by 4 bases and the J gene end by 4 bases; junction bases not matched to a gene: 3. CDR1 WNHNN and CDR2 SYGVQD come from the germline V gene (reference sequence). CDR3 residues: CASSAGGSYEQYF. Written as DNA, the CDR3 is TGCGCCAGCAGTGCAGGGGGCTCTTACGAGCAGTACTTC.

The gene calls are TRBV7-3 and TRBJ1-2, with 7 bases that match TRBD1. The CDR3 is 20 amino acids. CDR1 is SGHTA, CDR2 FQGTGA, per germline. With 3 bases clipped from V and 0 bases from J, the junction kept 19 bases outside the gene matches. The DNA of the CDR3 is TGTGCCAGCAGCTTCACCATGGTGCGGGGACAGCTCCGATCTAACTATGGCTACACCTTC. Translation gives CASSFTMVRGQLRSNYGYTF. Looking up the rest from reference TRBV7-3 and TRBJ1-2 gives the full variable domain: GAGVSQTPSNKVTEKGKYVELRCDPISGHTALYWYRQSLGQGPEFLIYFQGTGAADDSGLPNDRFFAVRPEGSVSTLKIQRTERGDSAVYLCASSFTMVRGQLRSNYGYTFGSGTRLTVV.

The chain couples TRBV28 to TRBJ2-6; D possibly corresponds to TRBD1 (6 bases). Germline-derived CDR1 and CDR2 are MDHEN and SYDVKM. The germline V and J ends were trimmed by 2 bases and 4 bases, with 15 bases remaining between them. The length of the CDR3 is 17 residues. The CDR3 DNA is TGTGCCAGCAGTTTAGGACTGGGGGCGGGCGGGGCCAACGTCCTGACTTTC. Protein sequence: CASSLGLGAGGANVLTF.

The chain is built from TRBV20-1 and TRBJ1-1, with 7 nucleotides matching TRBD1. V lost 5 bases, J lost 7 bases, and 4 bases stayed unmatched. Germline loops: CDR1 DFQATT, CDR2 SNEGSKA (reference sequence). CDR3 length: 11 residues. CDR3 nucleotides: TGCAGTGCTCGGCGGGACAGTGAAGCTTTCTTT. Amino acids: CSARRDSEAFF.

The chain joins TRBV11-3 to TRBJ2-5; TRBD2 agrees at 8 bases. The ends lost 1 base at V and 0 bases at J; junction bases unmatched: 4. Germline V lookup: CDR1 SGHNT, CDR2 YENEEA. There are 16 residues in the CDR3. The CDR3 loop is CASSLGSSGHQETQYF. CDR3 DNA: TGTGCCAGCAGCTTAGGCTCTAGCGGGCACCAAGAGACCCAGTACTTC.